This TCR beta chain was captured by sequencing in a study of control samples from healthy donors and cancer patients. Repertoires were generated with immunoSEQ multiplex PCR, while TCRdb's copy carries only in-frame clones and drops some. There are 150,000 to 200,000 clones in the sample; 85% to 90% occur only once, and over 1.1% lies in the top ten. The sample holds one count of this clone. V lost 4 bases to trimming and J lost 4 bases, with 16 bases between them. The V gene's germline CDR1 is SGDLS and CDR2 YYNGEE. CDR3 length: 15 residues. This TCR derives from a woman in her forties or fifties in good health. Sequencing was done on a sample of blood. This chain links TRBV9 with TRBJ2-3; a possible D gene is TRBD2 (7 bases). CDR3 DNA sequence: TGTGCCAGCAGCTGGGGGGCGGGGGCGGCAGATACGCAGTATTTT. Protein: CASSWGAGAADTQYF.